The sequence of this T cell receptor beta chain was determined in a study of PD-1 blockade in classical Hodgkin lymphoma. General study results and limits: Whatever underlies the repertoire differences (possibly disease activity or prior therapy) remains undefined.

Time point specified: newly diagnosed, previously untreated cHL patient sample. As concerns this clone: Its target is unknown.

Only in-frame clones appear in the TCRdb table, and some are missing; sequencing was by immunoSEQ multiplex PCR. The profile shows 47,000 or so clones, roughly 93% of them singletons. The V end lost 5 bases, the J end lost 1 base, and 4 bases lay between the germline ends. This CDR3 has 12 residues. Germline V CDR1 and CDR2: SGHTA, FQGTGA. Specimen: peripheral blood mononuclear cells (PBMCs). The rearrangement joins TRBV7-3 to TRBJ2-3; no clear D. This clonotype was sampled from a human donor with classical Hodgkin lymphoma. CDR3 in DNA: TGTGCCAGCAGCGCGGGCACAGATACGCAGTATTTT. Translated: CASSAGTDTQYF. Using reference TRBV7-3 and TRBJ2-3 for the parts outside the CDR3, the full variable domain is GAGVSQTPSNKVTEKGKYVELRCDPISGHTALYWYRQSLGQGPEFLIYFQGTGAADDSGLPNDRFFAVRPEGSVSTLKIQRTERGDSAVYLCASSAGTDTQYFGPGTRLTVL.